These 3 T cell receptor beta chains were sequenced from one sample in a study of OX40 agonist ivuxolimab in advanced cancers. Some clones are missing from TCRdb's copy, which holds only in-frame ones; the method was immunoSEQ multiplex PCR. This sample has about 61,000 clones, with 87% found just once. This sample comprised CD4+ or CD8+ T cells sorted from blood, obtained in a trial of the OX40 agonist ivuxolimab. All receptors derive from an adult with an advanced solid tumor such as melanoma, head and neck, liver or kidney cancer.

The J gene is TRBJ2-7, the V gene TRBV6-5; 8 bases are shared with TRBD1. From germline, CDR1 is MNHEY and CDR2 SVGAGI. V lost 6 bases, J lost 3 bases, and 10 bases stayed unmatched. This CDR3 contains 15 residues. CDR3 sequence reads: CASRVQGTGIYEQYF. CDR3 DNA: TGTGCCAGCAGAGTACAAGGGACAGGAATCTACGAGCAGTACTTC.

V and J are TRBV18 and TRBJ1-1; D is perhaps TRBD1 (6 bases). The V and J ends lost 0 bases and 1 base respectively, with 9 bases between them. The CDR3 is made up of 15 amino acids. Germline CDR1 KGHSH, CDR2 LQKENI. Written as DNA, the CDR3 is TGTGCCAGCTCACCACCGGGGGGCCCGAACACTGAAGCTTTCTTT. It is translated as CASSPPGGPNTEAFF.

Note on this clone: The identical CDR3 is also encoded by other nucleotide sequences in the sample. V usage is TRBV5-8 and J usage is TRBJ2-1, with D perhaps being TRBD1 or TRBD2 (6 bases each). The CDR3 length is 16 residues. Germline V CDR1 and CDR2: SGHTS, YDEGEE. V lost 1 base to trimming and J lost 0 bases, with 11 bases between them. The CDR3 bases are TGTGCCAGCAGCTTGAAGGGGGGTGGCTCCTACAATGAGCAGTTCTTC. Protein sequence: CASSLKGGGSYNEQFF.